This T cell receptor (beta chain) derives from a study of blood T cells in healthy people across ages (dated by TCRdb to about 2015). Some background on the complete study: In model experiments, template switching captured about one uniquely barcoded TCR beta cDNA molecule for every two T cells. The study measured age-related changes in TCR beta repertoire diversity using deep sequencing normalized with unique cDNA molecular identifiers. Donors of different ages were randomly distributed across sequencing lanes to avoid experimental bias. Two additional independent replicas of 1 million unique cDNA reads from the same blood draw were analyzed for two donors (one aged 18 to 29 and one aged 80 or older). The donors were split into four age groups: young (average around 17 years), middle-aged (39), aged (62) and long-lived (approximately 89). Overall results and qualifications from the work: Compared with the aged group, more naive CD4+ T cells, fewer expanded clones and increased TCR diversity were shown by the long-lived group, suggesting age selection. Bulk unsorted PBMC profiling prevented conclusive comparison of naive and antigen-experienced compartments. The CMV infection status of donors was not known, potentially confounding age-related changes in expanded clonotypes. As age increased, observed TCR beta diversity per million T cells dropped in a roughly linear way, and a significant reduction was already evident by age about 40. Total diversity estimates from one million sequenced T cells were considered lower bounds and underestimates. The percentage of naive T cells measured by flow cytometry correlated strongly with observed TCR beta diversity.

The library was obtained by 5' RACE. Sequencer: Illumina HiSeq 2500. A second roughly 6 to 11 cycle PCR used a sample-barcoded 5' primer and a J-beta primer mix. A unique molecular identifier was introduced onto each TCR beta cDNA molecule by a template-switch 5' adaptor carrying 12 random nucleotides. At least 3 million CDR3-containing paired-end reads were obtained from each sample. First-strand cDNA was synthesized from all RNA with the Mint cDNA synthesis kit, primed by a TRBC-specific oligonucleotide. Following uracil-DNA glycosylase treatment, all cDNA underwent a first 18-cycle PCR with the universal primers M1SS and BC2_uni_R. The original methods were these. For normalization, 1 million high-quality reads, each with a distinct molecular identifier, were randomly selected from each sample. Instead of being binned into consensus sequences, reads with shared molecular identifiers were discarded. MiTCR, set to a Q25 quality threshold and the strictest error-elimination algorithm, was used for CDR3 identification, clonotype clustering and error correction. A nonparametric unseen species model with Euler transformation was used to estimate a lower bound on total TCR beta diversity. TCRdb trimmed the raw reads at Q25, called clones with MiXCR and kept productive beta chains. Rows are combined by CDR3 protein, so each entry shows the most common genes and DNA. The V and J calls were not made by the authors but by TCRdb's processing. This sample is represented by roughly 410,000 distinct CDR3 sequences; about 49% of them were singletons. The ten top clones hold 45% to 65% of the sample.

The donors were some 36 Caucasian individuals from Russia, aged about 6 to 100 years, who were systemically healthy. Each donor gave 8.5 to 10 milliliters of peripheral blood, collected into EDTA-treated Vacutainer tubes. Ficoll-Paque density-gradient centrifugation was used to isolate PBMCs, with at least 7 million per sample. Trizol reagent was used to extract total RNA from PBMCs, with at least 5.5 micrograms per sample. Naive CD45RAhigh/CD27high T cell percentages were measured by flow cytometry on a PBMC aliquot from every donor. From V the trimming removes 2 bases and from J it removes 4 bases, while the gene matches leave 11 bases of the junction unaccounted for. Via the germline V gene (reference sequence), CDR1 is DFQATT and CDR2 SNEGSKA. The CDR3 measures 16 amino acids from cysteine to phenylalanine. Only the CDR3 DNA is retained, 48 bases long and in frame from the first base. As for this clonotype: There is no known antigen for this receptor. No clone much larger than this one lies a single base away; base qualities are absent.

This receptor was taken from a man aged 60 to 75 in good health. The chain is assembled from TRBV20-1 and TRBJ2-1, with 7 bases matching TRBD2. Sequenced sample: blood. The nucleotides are TGCAGTGCTAGACCTAGCTCTAGCGGAACATACAATGAGCAGTTCTTC. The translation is CSARPSSSGTYNEQFF.